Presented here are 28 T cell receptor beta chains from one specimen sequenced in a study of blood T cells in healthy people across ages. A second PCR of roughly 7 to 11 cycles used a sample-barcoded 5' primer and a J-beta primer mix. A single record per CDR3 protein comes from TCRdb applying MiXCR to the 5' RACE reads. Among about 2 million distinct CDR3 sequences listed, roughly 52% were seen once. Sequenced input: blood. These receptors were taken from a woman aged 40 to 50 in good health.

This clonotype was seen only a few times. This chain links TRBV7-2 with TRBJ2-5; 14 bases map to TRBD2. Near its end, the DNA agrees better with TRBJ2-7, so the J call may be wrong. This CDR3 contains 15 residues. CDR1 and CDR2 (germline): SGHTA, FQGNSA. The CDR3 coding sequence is TGTGCCAGCAGCACCGGACTAGCGGGGGGCTACGAGCAGTACTTC. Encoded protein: CASSTGLAGGYEQYF.

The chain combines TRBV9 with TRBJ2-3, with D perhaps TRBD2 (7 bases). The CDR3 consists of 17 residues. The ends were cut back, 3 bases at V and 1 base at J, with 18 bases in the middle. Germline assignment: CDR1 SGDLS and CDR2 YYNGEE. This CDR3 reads CASSARWRGRGTDTQYF. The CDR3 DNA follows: TGTGCCAGCAGCGCCCGCTGGCGGGGGCGGGGCACAGATACGCAGTATTTT.

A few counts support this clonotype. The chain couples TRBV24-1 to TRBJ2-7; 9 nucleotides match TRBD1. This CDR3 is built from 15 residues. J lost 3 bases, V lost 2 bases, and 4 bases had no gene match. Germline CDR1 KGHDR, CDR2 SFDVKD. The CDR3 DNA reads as TGTGCCACCAGTGATTCCGGGACAGGGCTCTACGAGCAGTACTTC. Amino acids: CATSDSGTGLYEQYF.

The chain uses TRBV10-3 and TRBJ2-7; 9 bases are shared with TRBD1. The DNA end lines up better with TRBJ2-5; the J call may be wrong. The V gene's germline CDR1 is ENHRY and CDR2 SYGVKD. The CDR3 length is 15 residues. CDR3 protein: CAISDGGQGSETQYF. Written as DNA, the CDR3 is TGTGCCATCAGTGATGGGGGACAGGGTAGCGAGACCCAGTACTTC.

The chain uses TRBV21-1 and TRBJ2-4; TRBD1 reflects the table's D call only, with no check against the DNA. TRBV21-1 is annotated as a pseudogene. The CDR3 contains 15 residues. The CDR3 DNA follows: TGTGCCAGCAGCAAATCGGGGGGGTCGTTGGGCGTTCAGTACTTC. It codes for CASSKSGGSLGVQYF.

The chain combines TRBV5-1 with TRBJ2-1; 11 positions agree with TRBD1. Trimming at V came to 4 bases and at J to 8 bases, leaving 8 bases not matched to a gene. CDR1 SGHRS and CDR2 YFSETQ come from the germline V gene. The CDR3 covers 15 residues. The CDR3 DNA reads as TGCGCCAGCAGCGCTGGACAGGGGGCTGTCTATGAGCAGTTCTTC. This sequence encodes CASSAGQGAVYEQFF.

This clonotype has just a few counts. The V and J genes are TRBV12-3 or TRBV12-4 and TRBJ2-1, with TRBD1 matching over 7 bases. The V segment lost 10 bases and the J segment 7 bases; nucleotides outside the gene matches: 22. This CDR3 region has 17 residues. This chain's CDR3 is CATLTGSTIRSSNEQFF. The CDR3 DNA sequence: TGTGCCACCCTGACAGGGTCCACTATCCGGTCGTCAAATGAGCAGTTCTTC.

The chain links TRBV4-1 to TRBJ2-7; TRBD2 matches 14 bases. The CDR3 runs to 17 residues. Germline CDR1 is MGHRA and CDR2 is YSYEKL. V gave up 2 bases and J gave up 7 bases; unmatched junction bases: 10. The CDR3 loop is CASSQSQTSGGANEQYF. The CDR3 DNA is TGCGCCAGCAGCCAATCCCAGACTAGCGGGGGGGCCAATGAGCAGTACTTC.

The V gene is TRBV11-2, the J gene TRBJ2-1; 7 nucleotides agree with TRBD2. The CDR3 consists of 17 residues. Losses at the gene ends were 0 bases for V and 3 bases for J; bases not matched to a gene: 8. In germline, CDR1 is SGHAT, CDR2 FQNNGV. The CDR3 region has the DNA TGTGCCAGCAGCTTAGATGGGAGCGGGACTATCTACAATGAGCAGTTCTTC. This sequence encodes CASSLDGSGTIYNEQFF.

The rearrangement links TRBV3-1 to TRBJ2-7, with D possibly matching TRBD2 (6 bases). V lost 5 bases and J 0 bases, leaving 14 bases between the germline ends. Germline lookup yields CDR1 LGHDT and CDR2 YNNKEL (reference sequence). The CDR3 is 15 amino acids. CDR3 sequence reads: CASSGGPVSSYEQYF. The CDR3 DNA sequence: TGTGCCAGCAGCGGAGGGCCAGTAAGCTCCTACGAGCAGTACTTC.

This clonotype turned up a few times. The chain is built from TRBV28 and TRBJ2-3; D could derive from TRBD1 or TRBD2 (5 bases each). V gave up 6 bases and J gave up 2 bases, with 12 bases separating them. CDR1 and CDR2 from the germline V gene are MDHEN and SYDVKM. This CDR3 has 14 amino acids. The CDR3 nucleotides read TGTGCCAGCAGATTTGGGACGGACACAGATACGCAGTATTTT. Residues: CASRFGTDTDTQYF.

CDR3 in amino acids: CASSLYRGLDEQYF. As DNA, the CDR3 is TGTGCCAGCAGTTTATACAGGGGGCTTGACGAGCAGTACTTC. The chain joins TRBV12-3 or TRBV12-4 to TRBJ2-7; 9 bases are a match to TRBD1. This CDR3 is 14 amino acids long. V dropped 2 bases and J dropped 5; count of bases not matched to a gene: 4.

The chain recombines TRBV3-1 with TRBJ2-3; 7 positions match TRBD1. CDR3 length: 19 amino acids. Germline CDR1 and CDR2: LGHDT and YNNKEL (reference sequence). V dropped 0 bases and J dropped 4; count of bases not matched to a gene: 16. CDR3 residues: CASSQDRRSAQGVADTQYF. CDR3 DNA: TGTGCCAGCAGCCAAGATCGGCGGTCGGCGCAGGGGGTCGCAGATACGCAGTATTTT.

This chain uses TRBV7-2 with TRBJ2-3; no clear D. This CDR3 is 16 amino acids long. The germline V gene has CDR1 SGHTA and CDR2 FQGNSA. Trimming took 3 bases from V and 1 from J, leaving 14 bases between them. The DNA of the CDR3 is TGTGCCAGCAGCTTCTGGGCGCCCGGTGGCACAGATACGCAGTATTTT. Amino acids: CASSFWAPGGTDTQYF.

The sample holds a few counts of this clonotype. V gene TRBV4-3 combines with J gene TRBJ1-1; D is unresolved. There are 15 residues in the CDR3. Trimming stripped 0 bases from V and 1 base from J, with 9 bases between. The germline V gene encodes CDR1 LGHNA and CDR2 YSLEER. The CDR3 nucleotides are TGCGCCAGCAGCCAAGATTCTTGGGGGAACACTGAAGCTTTCTTT. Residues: CASSQDSWGNTEAFF.

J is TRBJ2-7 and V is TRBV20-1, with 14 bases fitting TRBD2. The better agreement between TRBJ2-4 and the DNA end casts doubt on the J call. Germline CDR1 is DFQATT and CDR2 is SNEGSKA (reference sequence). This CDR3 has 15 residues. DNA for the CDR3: TGCAGTGCTCTCCCGACTAGCGGGGGGGTAAACATTCAGTACTTC. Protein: CSALPTSGGVNIQYF.

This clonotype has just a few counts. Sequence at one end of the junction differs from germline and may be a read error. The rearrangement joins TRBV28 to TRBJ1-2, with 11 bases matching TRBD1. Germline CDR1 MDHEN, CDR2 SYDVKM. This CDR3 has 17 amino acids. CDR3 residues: CASSYLGQGGLNYGYTF. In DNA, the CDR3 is TGTGCCAGTAGTTACCTGGGACAGGGGGGACTTAACTATGGCTACACCTTC.

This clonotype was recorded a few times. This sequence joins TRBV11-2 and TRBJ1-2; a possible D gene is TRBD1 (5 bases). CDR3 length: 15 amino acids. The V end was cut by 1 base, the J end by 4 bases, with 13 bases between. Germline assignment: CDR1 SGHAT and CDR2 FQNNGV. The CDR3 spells CASSLAGTGIYGYTF. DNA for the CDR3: TGTGCCAGCAGCTTAGCCGGAACAGGCATCTATGGCTACACCTTC.

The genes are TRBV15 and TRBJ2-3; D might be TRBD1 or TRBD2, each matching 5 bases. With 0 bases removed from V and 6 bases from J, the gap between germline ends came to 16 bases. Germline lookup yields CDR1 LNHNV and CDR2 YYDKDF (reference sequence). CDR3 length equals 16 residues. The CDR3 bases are TGTGCCACCAGCAGAGATCCGGGACCACCGGGGGATACGCAGTATTTT. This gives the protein CATSRDPGPPGDTQYF.

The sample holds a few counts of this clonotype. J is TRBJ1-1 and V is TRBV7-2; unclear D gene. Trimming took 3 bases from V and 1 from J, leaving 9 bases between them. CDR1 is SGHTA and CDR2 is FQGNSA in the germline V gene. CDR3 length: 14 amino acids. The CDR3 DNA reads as TGTGCCAGCAGCTTGGACGGAAAGAACACTGAAGCTTTCTTT. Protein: CASSLDGKNTEAFF.

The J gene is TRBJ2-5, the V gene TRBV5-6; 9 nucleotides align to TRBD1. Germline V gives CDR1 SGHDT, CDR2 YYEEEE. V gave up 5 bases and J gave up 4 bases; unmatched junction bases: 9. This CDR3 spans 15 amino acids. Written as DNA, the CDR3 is TGTGCCAGCAGTCGAAGCCCGGGACAGGGAGAGACCCAGTACTTC. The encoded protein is CASSRSPGQGETQYF.

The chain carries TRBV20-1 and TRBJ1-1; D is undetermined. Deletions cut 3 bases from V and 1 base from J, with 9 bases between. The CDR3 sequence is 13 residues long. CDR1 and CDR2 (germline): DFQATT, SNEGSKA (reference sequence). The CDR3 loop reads CSARRVGNTEAFF. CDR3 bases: TGCAGTGCTAGGAGGGTCGGGAACACTGAAGCTTTCTTT.

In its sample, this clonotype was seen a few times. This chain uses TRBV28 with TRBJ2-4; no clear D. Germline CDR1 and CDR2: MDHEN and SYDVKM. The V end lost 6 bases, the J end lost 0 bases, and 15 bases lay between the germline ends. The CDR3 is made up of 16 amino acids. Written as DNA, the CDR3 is TGTGCCAGCAGCACAAACCCGAACAGAGCCAAAAACATTCAGTACTTC. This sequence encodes CASSTNPNRAKNIQYF.

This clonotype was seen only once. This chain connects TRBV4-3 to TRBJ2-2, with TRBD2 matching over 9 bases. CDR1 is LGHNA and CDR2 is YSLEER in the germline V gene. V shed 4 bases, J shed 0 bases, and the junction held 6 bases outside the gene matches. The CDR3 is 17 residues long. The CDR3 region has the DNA TGCGCCAGCAGCCGAGTTGCTAGCGGGGCGAACACCGGGGAGCTGTTTTTT. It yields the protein CASSRVASGANTGELFF.

The CDR3 spells CASSSTGQDYGYTF. In DNA form, the CDR3 reads TGTGCCAGCAGTAGCACTGGACAGGATTATGGCTACACCTTC. The chain has TRBV2 and TRBJ1-2, with 7 bases lining up with TRBD1. Germline V gives CDR1 SNHLY, CDR2 FYNNEI. The CDR3 covers 14 residues. Trimming removed 5 bases from V and 5 bases from J; junction bases left unmatched: 8.

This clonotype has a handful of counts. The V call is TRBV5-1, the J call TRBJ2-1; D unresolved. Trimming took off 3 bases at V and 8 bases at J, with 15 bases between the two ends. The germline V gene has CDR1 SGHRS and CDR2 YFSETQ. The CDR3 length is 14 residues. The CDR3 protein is CASSWTPGGHEQFF. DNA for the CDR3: TGCGCCAGCAGCTGGACCCCGGGTGGGCATGAGCAGTTCTTC.

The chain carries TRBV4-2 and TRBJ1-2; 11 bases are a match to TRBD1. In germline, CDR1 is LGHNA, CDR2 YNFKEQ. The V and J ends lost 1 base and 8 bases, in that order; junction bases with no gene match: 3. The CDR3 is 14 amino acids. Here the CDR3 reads CASSQGRTGGGYTF. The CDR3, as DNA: TGTGCCAGCAGCCAAGGTCGGACAGGGGGCGGCTACACCTTC.

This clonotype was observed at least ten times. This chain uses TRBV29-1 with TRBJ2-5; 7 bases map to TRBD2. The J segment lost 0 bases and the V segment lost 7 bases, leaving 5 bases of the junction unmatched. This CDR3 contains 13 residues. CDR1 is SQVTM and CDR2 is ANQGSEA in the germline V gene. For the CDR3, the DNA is TGCAGCGCCGGGGGGAGCAACCAAGAGACCCAGTACTTC. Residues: CSAGGSNQETQYF.